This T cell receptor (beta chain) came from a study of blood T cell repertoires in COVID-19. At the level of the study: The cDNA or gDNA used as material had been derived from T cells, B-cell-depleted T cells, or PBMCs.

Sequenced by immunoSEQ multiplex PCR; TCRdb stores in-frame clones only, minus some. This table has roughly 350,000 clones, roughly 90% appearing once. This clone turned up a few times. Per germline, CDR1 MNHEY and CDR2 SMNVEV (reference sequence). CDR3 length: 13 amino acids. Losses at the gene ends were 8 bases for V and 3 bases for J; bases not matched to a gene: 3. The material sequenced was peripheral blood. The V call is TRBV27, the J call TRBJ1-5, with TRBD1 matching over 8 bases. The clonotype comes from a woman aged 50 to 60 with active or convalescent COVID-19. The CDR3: CASGQGVNQPQHF. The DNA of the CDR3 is TGTGCCAGCGGACAGGGAGTCAATCAGCCCCAGCATTTT.